Below, 19 T cell receptor beta chains from the same sample are listed, as sequenced in a study of pediatric ulcerative colitis. Rectal tissue came from one to two pinch biopsies taken at colonoscopy. Using immunoSEQ multiplex PCR, the repertoire was profiled, and TCRdb retains in-frame clones only, with some absent. Of 30,000 or so clones in the sample, approximately 78% are singletons; the top ten hold approximately 1.1%. The sequenced sample consisted of gut tissue. The receptors stem from a boy aged 5-17 years with mild ulcerative colitis.

The V and J genes are TRBV13 and TRBJ1-3, with 8 bases identical to TRBD1. This CDR3 comprises 16 residues. From germline, CDR1 is PRHDT and CDR2 FYEKMQ (reference sequence). The ends lost 4 bases at V and 0 bases at J; junction bases unmatched: 5. Here the CDR3 reads CASSSGQGDSGNTIYF. CDR3 bases: TGTGCCAGCAGCTCCGGACAGGGAGACTCTGGAAACACCATATATTTT.

This CDR3 reads CASSLDNTGELFF. For the CDR3, the DNA is TGCGCCAGCAGCTTGGATAACACCGGGGAGCTGTTTTTT. This chain links TRBV5-1 with TRBJ2-2; no definite D call. The CDR3 contains 13 residues. Germline values: CDR1 SGHRS, CDR2 YFSETQ. The V gene lost 0 bases and the J gene lost 2 bases, with 2 bases spanning the gap.

The chain carries TRBV12-5 and TRBJ2-7; either TRBD1 or TRBD2 may supply D (6 bases each). Germline values: CDR1 LGHNT, CDR2 FRNRAP. Trimming left V 4 bases short and J 2 bases short, with 18 bases between. CDR3 length equals 16 residues. The CDR3 nucleotides read TGTGCTAGTGGTTGGGGGGCGGGGACTTTTCCCTACGAGCAGTACTTC. This sequence encodes CASGWGAGTFPYEQYF.

J is TRBJ2-7 and V is TRBV5-4; a possible D gene is TRBD1 (9 bases). This CDR3 is 15 amino acids long. The germline V gene has CDR1 SGHNT and CDR2 YYREEE (reference sequence). Trimming took 6 bases from V and 2 from J, leaving 18 bases between them. The CDR3 sequence: CASTRGGQGTYEQYF. CDR3 bases: TGTGCCAGCACTCGGGGGGGACAGGGAACCTACGAGCAGTACTTC.

The V gene is TRBV7-2, the J gene TRBJ2-7; TRBD2 aligns across 9 bases. CDR1 is SGHTA and CDR2 is FQGNSA in the germline V gene. The ends lost 3 bases at V and 5 bases at J; junction bases unmatched: 8. This CDR3 region has 15 residues. CDR3 DNA sequence: TGTGCCAGCAGCTTTTCTGGGCGGGGGGGCGACGAGCAGTACTTC. Protein sequence: CASSFSGRGGDEQYF. Full variable domain (missing parts from reference TRBV7-2 and TRBJ2-7): GAGVSQSPSNKVTEKGKDVELRCDPISGHTALYWYRQSLGQGLEFLIYFQGNSAPDKSGLPSDRFSAERTGGSVSTLTIQRTQQEDSAVYLCASSFSGRGGDEQYFGPGTRLTVT.

The chain is built from TRBV4-2 and TRBJ1-4; tentatively, D is TRBD1 (5 bases). This CDR3 is built from 15 residues. V was trimmed by 8 bases and J by 8 bases, leaving 21 bases between them. Germline loops: CDR1 LGHNA, CDR2 YNFKEQ. The CDR3 sequence: CASRPSGGSREKLFF. CDR3 bases: TGTGCCAGCCGTCCAAGCGGGGGGTCGCGGGAAAAACTGTTTTTT.

The chain carries TRBV5-1 and TRBJ1-1, with D hard to call. V was cut by 0 bases and J by 2 bases, with 8 bases left in between. The CDR3 has 14 residues. CDR1 is SGHRS and CDR2 is YFSETQ in the germline V gene. The CDR3 DNA sequence: TGCGCCAGCAGCTTGGTTGACCGCAACACTGAAGCTTTCTTT. This codes for CASSLVDRNTEAFF.

This clone was counted a few times. The J gene is TRBJ1-4, the V gene TRBV27; D is undetermined. The CDR3 runs to 14 residues. The V gene lost 1 base and the J gene lost 8 bases, with 11 bases spanning the gap. Per germline, CDR1 MNHEY and CDR2 SMNVEV (reference sequence). This CDR3 is CASSLYTSGEKLFF. The CDR3 nucleotides read TGTGCCAGCAGTTTATACACATCGGGCGAAAAACTGTTTTTT.

The rearrangement links TRBV29-1 to TRBJ1-1; the D is unclear. Germline loops: CDR1 SQVTM, CDR2 ANQGSEA. Trimming took off 7 bases at V and 4 bases at J, with 10 bases between the two ends. The CDR3 runs to 11 residues. CDR3 bases: TGCAGCGCCCAAAAAAGCACTGAAGCTTTCTTT. Amino acid sequence: CSAQKSTEAFF.

This clone was detected only a few times. The chain is built from TRBV7-9 and TRBJ2-5; D remains ambiguous. Per germline, CDR1 SEHNR and CDR2 FQNEAQ (reference sequence). V lost 1 base to trimming and J lost 5 bases, with 11 bases between them. The CDR3 totals 14 residues. As DNA, the CDR3 is TGTGCCAGCAGCTTAGGATTTTTAGAGGAGACCCAGTACTTC. Translation: CASSLGFLEETQYF.

The V and J genes are TRBV18 and TRBJ2-1; D perhaps matches TRBD1 (5 bases). CDR1 and CDR2 (germline): KGHSH, LQKENI. This CDR3 has 18 residues. V gave up 4 bases and J gave up 0 bases, with 19 bases separating them. CDR3 DNA: TGTGCCAGCTCACTCCAGACAGTTTACACGAGCTCCTACAATGAGCAGTTCTTC. Protein product: CASSLQTVYTSSYNEQFF.

The rearrangement links TRBV13 to TRBJ1-2; D unresolved. This CDR3 is 18 amino acids long. The V end lost 4 bases, the J end lost 1 base, and 22 bases lay between the germline ends. Germline V gives CDR1 PRHDT, CDR2 FYEKMQ (reference sequence). The CDR3 loop reads CASSSLTEDIFDNYGYTF. The DNA of the CDR3 is TGTGCCAGCAGCTCCCTCACCGAAGACATCTTTGATAACTATGGCTACACCTTC.

This sequence joins TRBV7-2 and TRBJ1-5, with D maybe TRBD1 (5 bases). The CDR3 runs to 14 residues. The V gene's germline CDR1 is SGHTA and CDR2 FQGNSA. Trimming took 3 bases from V and 5 from J, leaving 11 bases between them. CDR3 sequence (DNA): TGTGCCAGCAGCTTTTCAGGGTCCGATCAGCCCCAGCATTTT. This gives the protein CASSFSGSDQPQHF.

V usage is TRBV5-1 and J usage is TRBJ2-1; 8 bases align to TRBD1. The CDR3 runs to 15 residues. Germline V CDR1 and CDR2: SGHRS, YFSETQ. V lost 5 bases, J lost 4 bases, and 8 bases stayed unmatched. The DNA for the CDR3 is TGCGCCAGCAGTCCGGGGACAGGTCGTTACAATGAGCAGTTCTTC. Translation: CASSPGTGRYNEQFF.

The chain links TRBV11-2 to TRBJ1-2; D not resolved. Germline CDR1 is SGHAT and CDR2 is FQNNGV. V lost 5 bases and J 2 bases, leaving 12 bases between the germline ends. The CDR3 consists of 14 residues. The CDR3, as DNA: TGTGCCAGCAGCACAAGTCCGAGGAACTATGGCTACACCTTC. The encoded protein is CASSTSPRNYGYTF.

The rearrangement links TRBV29-1 to TRBJ1-1; 7 bases are shared with TRBD1. Germline loops: CDR1 SQVTM, CDR2 ANQGSEA. The J segment lost 4 bases and the V segment lost 7 bases, leaving 9 bases of the junction unmatched. The CDR3 spans 13 residues. CDR3 sequence: CSAHRTGTTEAFF. In DNA form, the CDR3 reads TGCAGCGCCCATAGGACAGGAACCACTGAAGCTTTCTTT.

This clone was seen only a few times. V and J are TRBV2 and TRBJ1-6, with D perhaps TRBD1 (5 bases). The CDR3 extends over 15 amino acids. The ends were cut back, 6 bases at V and 7 bases at J, with 16 bases in the middle. Germline loops: CDR1 SNHLY, CDR2 FYNNEI. The CDR3 DNA follows: TGTGCCAGCAGCCTCGACAGCCTTGGGAATTCACCCCTCCACTTT. This sequence encodes CASSLDSLGNSPLHF.

V and J are TRBV6-6 and TRBJ1-2; D might be TRBD1 (6 bases). This CDR3 is 13 amino acids long. Trimming took 4 bases from V and 4 from J, leaving 10 bases between them. CDR1 and CDR2 from the germline V gene are MNHNY and SVGAGI (reference sequence). The CDR3 DNA follows: TGTGCCAGCAGTTCGTCCAGGGGCTATGGCTACACCTTC. Its protein product is CASSSSRGYGYTF.

The chain employs TRBV5-8 and TRBJ1-1; 7 positions match TRBD1. CDR1 and CDR2 from the germline V gene are SGHTS and YDEGEE. The CDR3 is 13 residues long. Losses at the gene ends were 8 bases for V and 1 base for J; bases not matched to a gene: 5. In nucleotides, the CDR3 is TGTGCCAGTAGAAGACAGGGGAACACTGAAGCTTTCTTT. It specifies CASRRQGNTEAFF.